One T cell receptor beta chain is described in this entry. This sample stems from a study of blood T cell repertoires in COVID-19. Profiling relied on immunoSEQ multiplex PCR, and the TCRdb table lists in-frame clones only, not all of them. The repertoire includes approximately 350,000 clones, more than 80% of them detected once, and around 1.3% sits in the top ten. The sample comprised peripheral blood. The sequence derives from a man aged 40-49 years with acute or convalescent COVID-19.

CDR3 amino acids: CASRDRLGNTIYF. The CDR3 DNA sequence: TGTGCCAGCAGGGACAGACTTGGAAACACCATATATTTT. J is TRBJ1-3 and V is TRBV6-5, with TRBD1 as a possible D gene (6 bases). The length of the CDR3 is 13 residues. Germline CDR1 is MNHEY and CDR2 is SVGAGI. Trimming cost V 6 bases and J 3 bases, with 9 bases left between them.